This T cell receptor beta chain was sequenced for a study of blood T cell repertoires in COVID-19. Study overall: COVID-19 samples collected from the United States, Italy and Spain covered acute and convalescent phases.

The CDR3 runs 15 residues. The V and J ends lost 0 bases and 3 bases respectively, with 12 bases between them. CDR1 is MNHEY and CDR2 is SVGAGI in the germline V gene. TCRdb's copy holds only in-frame clones and misses some; the assay was immunoSEQ multiplex PCR. The sample contains 140,000 or so clones, 85% to 90% of which appear only once. Those enrolled, adults aged about 18 to 89 years, came from some 23 US areas. This receptor was taken from a man between 60 and 75 years old who had recovered from COVID-19. Sequenced sample: PBMCs or T cells enriched from blood (not recorded which). This chain joins TRBV6-5 and TRBJ2-7; a weak D match, TRBD1 (5 bases). In DNA, the CDR3 is TGTGCCAGCAGTTACTCCGGCCAGGGATTCTACGAGCAGTACTTC. This encodes CASSYSGQGFYEQYF.